The sequence of this TCR beta chain was determined in a study of metastatic and nonmetastatic thyroid tumors. Study overall: From malignant and benign thyroid patients, repertoires in blood and in tumor or nodule tissue were compared. General study results and limits: Benign nodules were reported to have significantly lower TCR beta diversity than malignant thyroid tumors, in blood and tumor.

TCRdb reprocessed the PCR reads via MiXCR. The sample lists around 26,000 clones, less than 15% seen once, with 15% to 20% in the top ten. This clone was picked up many times. Its specificity is unknown. This CDR3 spans 14 amino acids. Germline CDR1 is SGHRS and CDR2 is YFSETQ. The ends lost 0 bases at V and 6 bases at J; junction bases unmatched: 3. Prior to thyroid surgery, none of the patients had received any treatment. Source material: blood. The receptor comes from a female donor with papillary thyroid cancer or a benign thyroid nodule (not recorded which). Some clones in this sample may be carry-over from other donors' samples. The V and J genes are TRBV5-1 and TRBJ2-4; 7 bases are a match to TRBD2. CDR3 DNA: TGCGCCAGCAGCTTGGGAGGGGAGGGAAACATTCAGTACTTC. Translated: CASSLGGEGNIQYF.